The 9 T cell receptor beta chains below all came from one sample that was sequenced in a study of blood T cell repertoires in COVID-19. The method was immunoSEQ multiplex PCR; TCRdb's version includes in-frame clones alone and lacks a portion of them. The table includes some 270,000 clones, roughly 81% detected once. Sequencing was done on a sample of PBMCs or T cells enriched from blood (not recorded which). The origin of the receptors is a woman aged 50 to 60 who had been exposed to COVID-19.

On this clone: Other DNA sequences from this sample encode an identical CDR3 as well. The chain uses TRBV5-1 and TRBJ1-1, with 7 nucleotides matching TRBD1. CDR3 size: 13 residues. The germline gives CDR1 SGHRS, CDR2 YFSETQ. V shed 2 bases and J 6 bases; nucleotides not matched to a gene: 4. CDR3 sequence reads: CASSFQGGSEAFF. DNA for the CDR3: TGCGCCAGCAGCTTTCAGGGGGGCTCTGAAGCTTTCTTT.

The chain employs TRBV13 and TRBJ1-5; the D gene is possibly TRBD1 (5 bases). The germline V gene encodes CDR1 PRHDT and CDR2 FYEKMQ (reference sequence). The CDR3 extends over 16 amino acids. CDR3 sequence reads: CASSAGRGVGNQPQHF. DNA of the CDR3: TGTGCGAGCTCCGCCGGGAGGGGAGTGGGCAATCAGCCCCAGCATTTT.

Written as DNA, the CDR3 is TGTGCCAGCAGCCAAGATCTTCAGTCCGGACTTGGGGAAGGGCAGTTCTTC. Protein: CASSQDLQSGLGEGQFF. This rearrangement joins TRBV4-2 to TRBJ2-1; the D gene is possibly TRBD2 (5 bases). The CDR3 runs to 17 residues. Germline-derived CDR1 and CDR2 are LGHNA and YNFKEQ. Trimming pared 0 bases from V and 12 bases from J, leaving 24 bases between.

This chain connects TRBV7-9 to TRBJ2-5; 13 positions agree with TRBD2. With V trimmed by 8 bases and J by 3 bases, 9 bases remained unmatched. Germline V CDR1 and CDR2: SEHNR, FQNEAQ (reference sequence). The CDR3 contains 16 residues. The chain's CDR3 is CASESGTSGTEETQYF. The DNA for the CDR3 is TGTGCCAGCGAATCCGGGACTAGCGGGACGGAAGAGACCCAGTACTTC.

CDR3 amino acids: CASSPDQGISGNTIYF. The CDR3 DNA sequence: TGTGCCAGCAGCCCTGACCAGGGAATCTCTGGAAACACCATATATTTT. The V gene is TRBV3-1 (or the pseudogene TRBV3-2), the J gene TRBJ1-3; TRBD1 is a possible D gene (5 bases). This CDR3 region has 16 residues. The germline V gene has CDR1 LGHDT and CDR2 YNNKEL (reference sequence). The ends were cut back, 4 bases at V and 0 bases at J, with 13 bases in the middle.

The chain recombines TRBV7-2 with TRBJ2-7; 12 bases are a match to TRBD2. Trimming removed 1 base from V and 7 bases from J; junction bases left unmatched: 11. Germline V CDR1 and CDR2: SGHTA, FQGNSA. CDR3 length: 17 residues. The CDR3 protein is CASSLGWTSGASKEQYF. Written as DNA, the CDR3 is TGTGCCAGCAGCTTAGGATGGACTAGCGGGGCCTCTAAAGAGCAGTACTTC.

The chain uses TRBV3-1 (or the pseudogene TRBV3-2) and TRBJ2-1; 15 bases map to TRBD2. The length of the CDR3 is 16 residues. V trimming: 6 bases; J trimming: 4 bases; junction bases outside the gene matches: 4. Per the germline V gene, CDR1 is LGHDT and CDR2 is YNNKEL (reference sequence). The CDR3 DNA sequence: TGTGCCAGCAGTCGGACTAGCGGGGGGGCTTACAATGAGCAGTTCTTC. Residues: CASSRTSGGAYNEQFF.

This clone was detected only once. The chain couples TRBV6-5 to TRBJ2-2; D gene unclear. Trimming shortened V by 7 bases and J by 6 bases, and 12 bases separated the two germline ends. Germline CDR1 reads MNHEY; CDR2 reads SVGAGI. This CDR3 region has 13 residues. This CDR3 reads CASKNEPSGELFF. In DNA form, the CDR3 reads TGTGCCAGCAAAAACGAGCCGTCCGGGGAGCTGTTTTTT.

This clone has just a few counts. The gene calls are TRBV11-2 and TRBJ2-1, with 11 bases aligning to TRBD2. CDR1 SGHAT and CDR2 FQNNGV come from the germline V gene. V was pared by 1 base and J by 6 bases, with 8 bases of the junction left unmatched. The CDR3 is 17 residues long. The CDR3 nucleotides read TGTGCCAGCAGCTTAGGGGTTCTAGCGGGGGGTCCCAATGAGCAGTTCTTC. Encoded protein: CASSLGVLAGGPNEQFF.